This T cell receptor (beta chain) is from a study of PD-1 blockade in classical Hodgkin lymphoma. As for the study in general: The patients were dosed with nivolumab 3 mg/kg, infused intravenously every 2 weeks. The study, taken as a whole, reports: In CD4+ cells, TCR diversity went up significantly by C4D1, but in CD8+ cells it did not. Lower baseline TCR diversity was reported for newly diagnosed patients than for healthy donors.

Libraries were prepared by immunoSEQ multiplex PCR; TCRdb keeps only in-frame clonotypes and omits some of them. The data contain some 150,000 clones, approximately 81% of them seen just once; the ten biggest clones take up roughly 10%. This CDR3 spans 16 amino acids. In germline, CDR1 is WNHNN, CDR2 SYGVQD (reference sequence). J was trimmed by 2 bases and V by 1 base; bases with no gene match: 5. Autologous stem cell transplantation was followed by relapse in every patient, and brentuximab vedotin exposure varied. Under best response, outcomes were complete response, partial response or progressive disease. This clone was seen a handful of times. The antigen is not known.

The clonotype comes from a human donor with classical Hodgkin lymphoma. This chain uses TRBV10-1 with TRBJ2-7, with 10 bases matching TRBD1. Specimen: peripheral blood mononuclear cells (PBMCs), collected before the second cycle of nivolumab. CDR3 loop: CASSELGTGDPYEQYF. The CDR3 DNA reads TGCGCCAGCAGTGAGTTGGGGACAGGGGATCCCTACGAGCAGTACTTC.